The text below deals with one T cell receptor beta chain. What it binds is not known. This CDR3 has 19 amino acids. CDR1 is SEHNR, CDR2 FQNEAQ, per germline (reference sequence). Trimming cost V 5 bases and J 0 bases, with 23 bases left between them. TCRdb keeps only in-frame clones here, not all; method: immunoSEQ multiplex PCR. The profile shows approximately 57,000 clones, 70% to 90% of them singletons. These data belong to a study of T cell responses to AZD1222 COVID-19 vaccine. Study-level results: Spike-specific TCR breadth and depth were elevated following two AZD1222 doses. Sampling captured repertoires only after the peak T cell response. Seropositive AZD1222 recipients at baseline numbered only 6 or 7.

This specimen was peripheral blood, taken on day 0 of AZD1222 vaccination. J is TRBJ1-3 and V is TRBV7-9; TRBD1 is a possible D gene (5 bases). The receptor was isolated from an adult in good health. In nucleotides, the CDR3 is TGTGCCAGCAGCCCGAAAGGCCGCCAGACAGACAACTCTGGAAACACCATATATTTT. Encoded protein: CASSPKGRQTDNSGNTIYF.